Below are 27 T cell receptor beta chains sequenced from a single sample in a study of monozygotic twins with inflammatory bowel disease. TCRdb re-called the 5' RACE reads, yielding one record per CDR3 amino acid sequence without DNA. This sample carries tens of thousands of distinct CDR3 sequences, with less than 6.5% going to the ten biggest clones. Sequenced sample: blood. These TCRs come from a human donor with ulcerative colitis or Crohn's disease, or a healthy co-twin of an affected twin (not recorded which).

The CDR3 sequence is CASSLPPPGAGANVLTF. V gene TRBV5-6 combines with J gene TRBJ2-6; TCRdb selects TRBD2, and the lack of DNA leaves this call unchecked. Germline V lookup: CDR1 SGHDT, CDR2 YYEEEE. CDR3 length equals 17 residues.

V is TRBV6-5 and J is TRBJ2-1. From germline, CDR1 is MNHEY and CDR2 SVGAGI. The CDR3 spans 15 residues. CDR3: CASSPREPNYNEQFF.

V gene TRBV20-1 combines with J gene TRBJ1-2; TCRdb calls TRBD1, which cannot be checked without DNA. CDR1 and CDR2 from the germline V gene are DFQATT and SNEGSKA (reference sequence). The CDR3 is 13 amino acids. The CDR3 loop reads CSARDPGTVSYTF.

The V gene is TRBV9, the J gene TRBJ1-1; TCRdb indicates TRBD1, and absent DNA this call remains unverified. Germline V lookup: CDR1 SGDLS, CDR2 YYNGEE. This CDR3 contains 15 residues. The CDR3: CASSSLTGRNTEAFF.

This clonotype is deemed medium-sized by its frequency. The chain couples TRBV30 to TRBJ2-2. CDR1 is GTSNPN, CDR2 SVGIG, per germline (reference sequence). This CDR3 has 14 amino acids. CDR3 loop: CAWTRLGTTGELFF.

The rearrangement uses TRBV5-1 and TRBJ2-3. Looked up from germline, CDR1 is SGHRS and CDR2 is YFSETQ. The CDR3 runs to 14 residues. Here the CDR3 reads CASSFSGVADTQYF.

V usage is TRBV15 and J usage is TRBJ2-5. The CDR3 contains 11 residues. The germline CDR1 and CDR2 sequences are LNHNV and YYDKDF (reference sequence). The CDR3 protein is CATSIKETQYF.

The chain combines TRBV4-2 with TRBJ1-4; TCRdb's D call of TRBD1 is untestable without DNA. CDR3 length: 16 residues. Germline CDR1 is LGHNA and CDR2 is YNFKEQ. The CDR3 loop reads CASSQDGTEPNEKLFF.

V is TRBV10-3 and J is TRBJ1-5. The germline V gene has CDR1 ENHRY and CDR2 SYGVKD. The CDR3 is made up of 15 amino acids. CDR3 region: CAISMQGGENQPQHF.

The V and J genes are TRBV10-3 and TRBJ1-2; absent DNA, TCRdb's TRBD1 call cannot be checked. This CDR3 comprises 13 residues. Germline loops: CDR1 ENHRY, CDR2 SYGVKD. The CDR3 region is CAISGQGFDGYTF.

The rearrangement joins TRBV10-3 to TRBJ2-5. Germline CDR1 reads ENHRY; CDR2 reads SYGVKD. CDR3 length equals 12 residues. CDR3: CAISESQETQYF.

The genes are TRBV6-5 and TRBJ1-2. This CDR3 comprises 15 residues. Germline CDR1 MNHEY, CDR2 SVGAGI. The CDR3 spells CASSYGGRLAYGYTF.

The V gene is TRBV6-2 or TRBV6-3, the J gene TRBJ2-1; TCRdb calls TRBD1, which cannot be checked without DNA. The V gene's germline CDR1 is MNHEY and CDR2 SVGEGT. The CDR3 runs 13 residues. The CDR3 spells CASSRTGKNEQFF.

The rearrangement joins TRBV4-3 to TRBJ2-2; as DNA is missing, the TRBD1 call by TCRdb cannot be tested. CDR3 length equals 16 residues. In germline, CDR1 is LGHNA, CDR2 YSLEER. CDR3 loop: CASSQAIVRGSGELFF.

J is TRBJ1-5 and V is TRBV20-1. CDR3 length equals 15 residues. From germline, CDR1 is DFQATT and CDR2 SNEGSKA (reference sequence). The CDR3 sequence is CSASPTGSRNQPQHF.

The chain recombines TRBV7-9 with TRBJ2-2; with no DNA, the TCRdb D assignment of TRBD2 cannot be verified. This CDR3 has 17 amino acids. Germline V gene data show CDR1 as SEHNR and CDR2 as FQNEAQ (reference sequence). The CDR3 reads CASSLVSGGSNTGELFF.

This chain connects TRBV11-1 to TRBJ2-3; TCRdb lists TRBD1, though no DNA is available to test this call. The CDR3 is made up of 19 amino acids. The germline V gene has CDR1 SGHAT and CDR2 FQDESV (reference sequence). CDR3 loop: CASSRLFQGASLVTDTQYF. Full variable domain (remainder filled in from reference TRBV11-1 and TRBJ2-3): EAEVAQSPRYKITEKSQAVAFWCDPISGHATLYWYRQILGQGPELLVQFQDESVVDDSQLPKDRFSAERLKGVDSTLKIQPAELGDSAMYLCASSRLFQGASLVTDTQYFGPGTRLTVL.

The genes are TRBV4-3 and TRBJ1-2. There are 13 residues in the CDR3. The germline gives CDR1 LGHNA, CDR2 YSLEER. This chain's CDR3 is CASSQDYGYGYTF.

The V and J genes are TRBV20-1 and TRBJ1-4. The CDR3 loop spans 11 amino acids. Per the germline V gene, CDR1 is DFQATT and CDR2 is SNEGSKA (reference sequence). Here the CDR3 reads CSGIANEKLFF.

This chain links TRBV30 with TRBJ2-2; no DNA is available, so the TRBD1 call from TCRdb remains unchecked. Germline lookup yields CDR1 GTSNPN and CDR2 SVGIG (reference sequence). This CDR3 has 14 residues. Here the CDR3 reads CAWRTPGSTGELFF.

This rearrangement joins TRBV20-1 to TRBJ1-4; no DNA is available, so the TRBD1 call from TCRdb remains unchecked. Germline CDR1 reads DFQATT; CDR2 reads SNEGSKA (reference sequence). This CDR3 region has 14 residues. CDR3 sequence: CSARVDRYNEKLFF.

The chain joins TRBV21-1 to TRBJ2-5; TCRdb names TRBD2, which stays unverified in the absence of DNA. TRBV21-1 is described as a pseudogene. The CDR3 sequence is 13 residues long. The CDR3 loop reads CAQAVASKETQYF.

The chain carries TRBV28 and TRBJ1-5; TCRdb lists TRBD1, though no DNA is available to test this call. The CDR3 loop spans 15 amino acids. Germline lookup yields CDR1 MDHEN and CDR2 SYDVKM. CDR3 sequence: CASSPLGGRDQPQHF. Together with reference TRBV28 and TRBJ1-5, the CDR3 gives the full variable domain: DVKVTQSSRYLVKRTGEKVFLECVQDMDHENMFWYRQDPGLGLRLIYFSYDVKMKEKGDIPEGYSVSREKKERFSLILESASTNQTSMYLCASSPLGGRDQPQHFGDGTRLSIL.

J is TRBJ2-1 and V is TRBV18; the D gene TCRdb calls, TRBD1, cannot be checked with no DNA. CDR1 KGHSH and CDR2 LQKENI come from the germline V gene. The CDR3 is 15 amino acids. The CDR3 here is CASSPPSSHYNEQFF. Supplemented by reference TRBV18 and TRBJ2-1, the full variable domain reads NAGVMQNPRHLVRRRGQEARLRCSPMKGHSHVYWYRQLPEEGLKFMVYLQKENIIDESGMPKERFSAEFPKEGPSILRIQQVVRGDSAAYFCASSPPSSHYNEQFFGPGTRLTVL.

The chain links TRBV2 to TRBJ2-7; TCRdb calls TRBD1, which cannot be checked without DNA. The germline V gene has CDR1 SNHLY and CDR2 FYNNEI. The CDR3 has 13 amino acids. Here the CDR3 reads CASSEQQGYEQYF.

The chain is built from TRBV3-1 and TRBJ2-4; the D call from TCRdb, TRBD1, cannot be confirmed without DNA. The CDR3 spans 13 residues. Germline CDR1 and CDR2: LGHDT and YNNKEL (reference sequence). CDR3: CASSQGDGNIQYF. Full variable domain (outside the CDR3, taken from reference TRBV3-1 and TRBJ2-4): DTAVSQTPKYLVTQMGNDKSIKCEQNLGHDTMYWYKQDSKKFLKIMFSYNNKELIINETVPNRFSPKSPDKAHLNLHINSLELGDSAVYFCASSQGDGNIQYFGAGTRLSVL.

The rearrangement uses TRBV11-2 and TRBJ2-2; TCRdb's assignment of TRBD2 cannot be checked, as there is no DNA. CDR1 is SGHAT and CDR2 is FQNNGV in the germline V gene. This CDR3 is built from 15 residues. CDR3 sequence reads: CASSLDPGGTGELFF.